These 9 T cell receptor beta chains originate from one sample sequenced in a study of OX40 agonist ivuxolimab in advanced cancers. Clones were read by immunoSEQ multiplex PCR, and TCRdb kept only the in-frame ones, dropping some. The sample records roughly 23,000 clones, around four fifths being singletons. This specimen consisted of CD4+ or CD8+ T cells sorted from blood, obtained in a trial of the OX40 agonist ivuxolimab. The receptors shown here come from an adult with an advanced solid tumor such as melanoma, head and neck, liver or kidney cancer.

The chain carries TRBV5-4 and TRBJ1-1; no clear D. This CDR3 has 13 amino acids. The V end was cut by 3 bases, the J end by 1 base, with 7 bases between. The germline CDR1 and CDR2 sequences are SGHNT and YYREEE (reference sequence). CDR3 sequence (DNA): TGTGCCAGCAGCTCATCAGAGAACACTGAAGCTTTCTTT. This translates into CASSSSENTEAFF.

The chain recombines TRBV9 with TRBJ2-3; the match to TRBD2 covers 10 bases. The ends lost 2 bases at V and 4 bases at J; junction bases unmatched: 4. Germline-derived CDR1 and CDR2 are SGDLS and YYNGEE. This CDR3 spans 15 amino acids. CDR3 sequence reads: CASSVGLAGADTQYF. As DNA, the CDR3 is TGTGCCAGCAGCGTGGGGCTAGCGGGGGCAGATACGCAGTATTTT. Full variable domain (missing parts from reference TRBV9 and TRBJ2-3): DSGVTQTPKHLITATGQRVTLRCSPRSGDLSVYWYQQSLDQGLQFLIQYYNGEERAKGNILERFSAQQFPDLHSELNLSSLELGDSALYFCASSVGLAGADTQYFGPGTRLTVL.

This clone was detected once. CDR3 residues: CASSLPPDNYNEQFF. The CDR3 region has the DNA TGTGCCAGCAGCCTTCCCCCCGATAACTACAATGAGCAGTTCTTC. V usage is TRBV11-3 and J usage is TRBJ2-1, with D unclear. Per the germline V gene, CDR1 is SGHNT and CDR2 is YENEEA. CDR3 length: 15 amino acids. With 5 bases removed from V and 3 bases from J, the gap between germline ends came to 14 bases. The complete variable domain, with remaining parts taken from reference TRBV11-3 and TRBJ2-1, reads EAGVVQSPRYKIIEKKQPVAFWCNPISGHNTLYWYLQNLGQGPELLIRYENEEAVDDSQLPKDRFSAERLKGVDSTLKIQPAELGDSAVYLCASSLPPDNYNEQFFGPGTRLTVL.

The chain employs TRBV19 and TRBJ2-1, with 7 bases identical to TRBD2. The trim removed 0 bases at V and 6 bases at J, leaving 8 bases unmatched. Germline CDR1 reads LNHDA; CDR2 reads SQIVND (reference sequence). The CDR3 extends over 16 amino acids. The CDR3 DNA is TGTGCCAGTAGTATAGATGGGGAGGGTCAGGGCAATGAGCAGTTCTTC. It codes for CASSIDGEGQGNEQFF.

V gene TRBV27 combines with J gene TRBJ1-1, with D perhaps matching TRBD1 (5 bases). The CDR3 contains 14 residues. Trimming removed 4 bases from V and 1 base from J, with 10 bases in between. The germline V gene has CDR1 MNHEY and CDR2 SMNVEV (reference sequence). This CDR3 is CASSWGTGNTEAFF. The CDR3 DNA follows: TGTGCCAGCAGTTGGGGCACAGGGAACACTGAAGCTTTCTTT.

In this sample, this clone turned up a few times. This chain links TRBV7-9 with TRBJ1-1; 9 nucleotides agree with TRBD1. The CDR3 totals 15 residues. CDR1 and CDR2 (germline): SEHNR, FQNEAQ (reference sequence). Unmatched junction bases numbered 4, after V lost 5 bases and J lost 0 bases. The CDR3 nucleotides are TGTGCCAGCAGCCCTCGGACAGGGGTGAACACTGAAGCTTTCTTT. Protein sequence: CASSPRTGVNTEAFF.

The chain couples TRBV23-1 to TRBJ2-7; TRBD1 is a possible D gene (5 bases). TRBV23-1 is classed as an ORF, of uncertain function. Trimming pared 0 bases from V and 0 bases from J, leaving 15 bases between. The CDR3 has 17 residues. In DNA form, the CDR3 reads TGCGCCAGCAGTCAATCGGCCAGTCAAGGGGCCTCCTACGAGCAGTACTTC. Translation gives CASSQSASQGASYEQYF.

The J gene is TRBJ2-4, the V gene TRBV6-6; D is tentatively TRBD1 or TRBD2 (5 bases each). Per the germline V gene, CDR1 is MNHNY and CDR2 is SVGAGI (reference sequence). Trimming shortened V by 4 bases and J by 1 base, and 11 bases separated the two germline ends. The CDR3 extends over 15 amino acids. The CDR3 DNA reads as TGTGCCAGCAGTTTCCTGGGACCGGCCAAAAACATTCAGTACTTC. Its protein is CASSFLGPAKNIQYF.

The rearrangement joins TRBV27 to TRBJ2-7; TRBD1 might be the D (5 bases). Germline CDR1 reads MNHEY; CDR2 reads SMNVEV (reference sequence). CDR3 size: 14 residues. The V and J ends lost 6 bases and 2 bases respectively, with 14 bases between them. DNA for the CDR3: TGTGCCAGCAGCCTTACAGGTTCCACCTACGAGCAGTACTTC. Encoded protein: CASSLTGSTYEQYF.